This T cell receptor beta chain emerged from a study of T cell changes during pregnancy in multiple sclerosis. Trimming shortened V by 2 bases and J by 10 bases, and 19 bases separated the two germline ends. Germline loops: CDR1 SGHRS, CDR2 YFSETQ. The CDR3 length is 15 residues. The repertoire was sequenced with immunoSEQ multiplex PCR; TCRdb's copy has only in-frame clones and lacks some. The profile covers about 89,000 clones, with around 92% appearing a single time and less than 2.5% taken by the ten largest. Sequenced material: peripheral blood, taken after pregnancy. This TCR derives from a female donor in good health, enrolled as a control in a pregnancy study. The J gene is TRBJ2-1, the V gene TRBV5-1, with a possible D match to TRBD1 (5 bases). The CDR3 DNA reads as TGCGCCAGCAGCTTCTCCCCCAGGGATTCTAGGGAGCAGTTCTTC. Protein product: CASSFSPRDSREQFF.